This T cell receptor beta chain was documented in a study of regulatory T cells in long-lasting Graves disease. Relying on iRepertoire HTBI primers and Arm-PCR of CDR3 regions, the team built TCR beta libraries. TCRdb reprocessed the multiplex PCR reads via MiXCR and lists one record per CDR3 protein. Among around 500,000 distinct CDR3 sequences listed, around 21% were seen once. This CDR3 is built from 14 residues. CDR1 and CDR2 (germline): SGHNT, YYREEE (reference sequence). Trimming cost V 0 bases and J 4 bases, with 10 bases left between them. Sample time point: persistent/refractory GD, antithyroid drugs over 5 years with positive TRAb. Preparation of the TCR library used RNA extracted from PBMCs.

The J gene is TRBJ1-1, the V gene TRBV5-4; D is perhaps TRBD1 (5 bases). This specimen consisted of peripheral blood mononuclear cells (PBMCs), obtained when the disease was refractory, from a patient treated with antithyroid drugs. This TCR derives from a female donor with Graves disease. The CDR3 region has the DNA TGTGCCAGCAGCTTGGGCAGGGAGGCCACTGAAGCTTTCTTT. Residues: CASSLGREATEAFF.